The clone carrying this T cell receptor beta chain was detected once. This record comes from a study of T cell responses to AZD1222 COVID-19 vaccine. Profiling relied on immunoSEQ multiplex PCR, and the TCRdb table lists in-frame clones only, not all of them. This table has about 110,000 clones, approximately 88% appearing once. CDR1 and CDR2 (germline): MNHEY, SVGAGI. There are 14 residues in the CDR3. Deletions cut 7 bases from V and 2 bases from J, with 15 bases between. The source material was peripheral blood, sampled on day 0 of MenACWY control vaccination. The TCR originated in an adult in good health. The chain joins TRBV6-5 to TRBJ2-7, with D possibly being TRBD2 (7 bases). The CDR3 DNA follows: TGTGCCAGCACCCCCGCGGGGGCCCCCTACGAGCAGTACTTC. Protein: CASTPAGAPYEQYF.